A selection of T cell receptor beta chains follows, all from one sample in a study of T-cell reconstitution after alpha-beta-depleted transplantation in children. TCRdb fed the PCR reads into MiXCR, producing one record per CDR3 protein. The data contain 300,000 to 350,000 distinct CDR3 sequences, 23% of them singletons. Sample: PBMCs, mostly from graft donor cells, taken 180 days after TCRalphabeta/CD19-depleted stem cell transplant. The receptor source for this set is a male patient between 5 and 17 years old who had a stem cell transplant for acute lymphoblastic leukemia, so the T cells may come from the graft donor. CDR3s include the opening cysteine and the closing phenylalanine or tryptophan. A D gene is named only where the DNA matches it firmly. A row's size may be missing; if present it is once, few, many or a size class.

clone size,V gene,D gene,J gene,CDR3 DNA,CDR3 protein
-,TRBV20-1,TRBD2,TRBJ2-1,TGCAGTGCCCCCGGACTAGCGGGAGGGCCGGGGAATGAGCAGTTCTTC,CSAPGLAGGPGNEQFF
few,TRBV12-3/TRBV12-4,-,TRBJ2-2,TGTGCCAGCAGCCCCGGACCCACCGGGGAGCTGTTTTTT,CASSPGPTGELFF
few,TRBV4-1,-,TRBJ2-3,TGCGCCAGCAGCCAAGGTTGGACAGATACGCAGTATTTT,CASSQGWTDTQYF
few,TRBV7-3,TRBD2,TRBJ2-7,TGTGCCAGCAGCTTAATCGGGGGGACTAACTACGAGCAGTACTTC,CASSLIGGTNYEQYF
-,TRBV5-1,-,TRBJ1-4,TGCGCCAGCCAAACGTCGGGCTCAACTAATGAAAAACTGTTTTTT,CASQTSGSTNEKLFF
few,TRBV18,-,TRBJ2-5,TGTGCCAGCTCACTTGCCCCGCAAGCGACCCAGTACTTC,CASSLAPQATQYF
few,TRBV27,TRBD2,TRBJ2-3,TGTGCCAGCAGTTCAGTAGCGGGGGGCACAGATACGCAGTATTTT,CASSSVAGGTDTQYF
-,TRBV10-1,-,TRBJ2-3,TGCGCCAGCAGTGAAACCGGACCCACAGATACGCAGTATTTT,CASSETGPTDTQYF
few,TRBV29-1,-,TRBJ2-3,TGCAGCGCTGGGCCGGGCGGGTCAGATACGCAGTATTTT,CSAGPGGSDTQYF
few,TRBV20-1,-,TRBJ1-6,TGCAGTGCTAGAGATCCAGGGAAATCACCCCTCCACTTT,CSARDPGKSPLHF
-,TRBV6-2/TRBV6-3,TRBD2,TRBJ2-2,TGTGCCAGCAGACCCAGGAGAGTAGCGGGGGACACCGGGGAGCTGTTTTTT,CASRPRRVAGDTGELFF
-,TRBV4-2,-,TRBJ2-2,TGTGCCAGCAGCCAAAGTCGGCACACCGGGGAGCTGTTTTTT,CASSQSRHTGELFF
-,TRBV4-1,TRBD1,TRBJ1-1,TGCGCCAGCAGCCAAGAGCCGAGGGCAAGCAGGGGGTCGGCTTTCTTT,CASSQEPRASRGSAFF
-,TRBV29-1,TRBD1,TRBJ2-7,TGCAGCGCCTCGGACAGGGACTACGAGCAGTACTTC,CSASDRDYEQYF
-,TRBV15,-,TRBJ2-5,TGTGCCACCAGCAGAGATATTGCCGGGACCCAGCACGGGACCCAGTACTTC,CATSRDIAGTQHGTQYF
-,TRBV20-1,-,TRBJ1-6,TGCAGTGCTAGGGATTCACCCCTCCACTTT,CSARDSPLHF
few,TRBV20-1,TRBD1,TRBJ2-6,TGCAGTGCTACCGGACAGGGAGTCACAAATGGGGCCAACGTCCTGACTTTC,CSATGQGVTNGANVLTF
once,TRBV12-3/TRBV12-4,TRBD1,TRBJ1-1,TGTGCCAGCAGATCGGACAGGCCTGAAGCTTTCTTT,CASRSDRPEAFF
-,TRBV5-5,TRBD1,TRBJ2-7,TGTGCCAGCAGCCCCTGGACAGGGGCCTACGAGCAGTACTTC,CASSPWTGAYEQYF
many,TRBV7-9,-,TRBJ2-7,TGTGCCAGCAGCTTAGCAGGAGGGCCGTTCGAGCAGTACTTC,CASSLAGGPFEQYF
-,TRBV7-8,TRBD1,TRBJ2-3,TGTGCCAGCAGCTTAGCGGGACAGACGAGCGCAGATACGCAGTATTTT,CASSLAGQTSADTQYF
few,TRBV2,TRBD1,TRBJ2-3,TGTGCCAGCAGTGTGGAGACAGGGGGCACAGATACGCAGTATTTT,CASSVETGGTDTQYF
-,TRBV18,-,TRBJ2-5,TGTGCCAGCTCACCGCAGGGTATGGAGACCCAGTACTTC,CASSPQGMETQYF
-,TRBV7-9,-,TRBJ2-5,TGTGCCAGCAGCTTAGTTGGAGGCAGGCTTCTTCCGGAGACCCAGTACTTC,CASSLVGGRLLPETQYF
-,TRBV20-1,-,TRBJ2-7,TGCAGTGCTAGAGACCCCCAGGGTGAGCAGTACTTC,CSARDPQGEQYF
few,TRBV28,-,TRBJ1-1,TGTGCCAGCAGTCCAAGCAGGGGTGAAGCTTTCTTT,CASSPSRGEAFF
many,TRBV5-1,-,TRBJ2-7,TGTGCCAGCAGTTTGGTCCCATACGAGCAGTACTTC,CASSLVPYEQYF
few,TRBV3-1,-,TRBJ2-1,TGTGCCAGCAGCCAAGTTGTCAGTGAGCAGTTCTTC,CASSQVVSEQFF
-,TRBV29-1,-,TRBJ2-5,TGCAGCGTTGAAATGGGCAGCCAAGAGACCCAGTACTTC,CSVEMGSQETQYF
-,TRBV7-3,TRBD1,TRBJ1-3,TGTGCCAGCAGCTTGGACAGGGTTGGAAACACCATATATTTT,CASSLDRVGNTIYF
-,TRBV20-1,-,TRBJ2-1,TGCAGTGCTAGAGGGGGCAACTACAATGAGCAGTTCTTC,CSARGGNYNEQFF
few,TRBV6-1,-,TRBJ2-7,TGTGCCAGCAGGCCACCGGGACCCTCCGAGCAGTACTTC,CASRPPGPSEQYF
-,TRBV5-6,-,TRBJ2-7,TGTGCCAGCGAGGTCACAGGAGCCTACGAGCAGTACTTC,CASEVTGAYEQYF
few,TRBV20-1,-,TRBJ1-5,TGCAGTGCTAGAGAAGGGTCTCAGCCCCAGCATTTT,CSAREGSQPQHF
-,TRBV11-3,TRBD2,TRBJ2-1,TGTGCCAGCAGCTTATCATTCGGGACTAGCGGGATAAATGAGCAGTTCTTC,CASSLSFGTSGINEQFF
few,TRBV9,-,TRBJ2-3,TGTGCCAGCAGCGTCTCCGGGACCACAGATACGCAGTATTTT,CASSVSGTTDTQYF
-,TRBV10-3,TRBD2,TRBJ2-1,TGTGCCATCAGTGAAGGACTAGCGGCCAACAATGAGCAGTTCTTC,CAISEGLAANNEQFF
-,TRBV29-1,-,TRBJ2-1,TGCAGCGTTGTTACGGGAGAAAAATACAATGAGCAGTTCTTC,CSVVTGEKYNEQFF
few,TRBV7-9,-,TRBJ2-6,TGTGCCAGCAGCTTGCGGGCAGGGCTCTCTGGGGCCAACGTCCTGACTTTC,CASSLRAGLSGANVLTF
few,TRBV12-3/TRBV12-4,TRBD2,TRBJ2-1,TGTGCCAGCAGCAACCGACTAGCGGGAGGAGGAAATGAGCAGTTCTTC,CASSNRLAGGGNEQFF
few,TRBV29-1,-,TRBJ2-7,TGCAGCGTTGGGGCAGGGGAGACCTACGAGCAGTACTTC,CSVGAGETYEQYF
few,TRBV3-1,TRBD2,TRBJ2-1,TGTGCCAGCAGCCAAGGGACTAGCGGGAAAGACAATGAGCAGTTCTTC,CASSQGTSGKDNEQFF
-,TRBV12-5,-,TRBJ2-1,TGTGCTAGTGGTTTGGTACTGGGGGAGCACAATGAGCAGTTCTTC,CASGLVLGEHNEQFF
few,TRBV6-5,-,TRBJ1-1,TGTGCCAGCAGGCGTCGGGACACTGAAGCTTTCTTT,CASRRRDTEAFF
many,TRBV7-9,-,TRBJ1-1,TGTGCCAGCAGCTTCAGGTCTGGAACTGAAGCTTTCTTT,CASSFRSGTEAFF
few,TRBV20-1,-,TRBJ2-1,TGCAGTGCTAGAAACGGCGGGGCTTACAATGAGCAGTTCTTC,CSARNGGAYNEQFF
-,TRBV2,TRBD2,TRBJ2-1,TGTGCCAGCAGTGACAGGACTAGCGGGAGTACCGATGAGCAGTTCTTC,CASSDRTSGSTDEQFF
few,TRBV12-3/TRBV12-4,-,TRBJ1-1,TGTGCCAGCAGGGATGGACCGTACACTGAAGCTTTCTTT,CASRDGPYTEAFF
-,TRBV7-2,-,TRBJ1-5,TGTGCCAGCAGCTTAGGTCGAAGCAATCAGCCCCAGCATTTT,CASSLGRSNQPQHF
-,TRBV2,-,TRBJ1-1,TGTGCCAGCAGCCCGACAGTCGAAGCTTTCTTT,CASSPTVEAFF